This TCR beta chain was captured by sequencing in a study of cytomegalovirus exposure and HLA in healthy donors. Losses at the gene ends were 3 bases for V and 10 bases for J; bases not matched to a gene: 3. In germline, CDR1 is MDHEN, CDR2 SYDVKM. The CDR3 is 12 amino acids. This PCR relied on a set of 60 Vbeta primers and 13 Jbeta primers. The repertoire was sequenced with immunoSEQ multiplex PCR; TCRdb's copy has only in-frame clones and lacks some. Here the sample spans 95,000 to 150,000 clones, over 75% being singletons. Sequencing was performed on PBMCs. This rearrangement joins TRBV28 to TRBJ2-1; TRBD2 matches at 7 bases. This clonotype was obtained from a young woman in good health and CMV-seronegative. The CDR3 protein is CASSFWGGEQFF. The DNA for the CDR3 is TGTGCCAGCAGTTTTTGGGGGGGGGAGCAGTTCTTC.